The 13 T cell receptor beta chains below come from one sample, sequenced in a study of blood T cell repertoires in COVID-19. Clones were read by immunoSEQ multiplex PCR, and TCRdb kept only the in-frame ones, dropping some. The sample records around 78,000 clones, 70% to 90% being singletons. Sequencing input: peripheral blood. These receptors were taken from a man aged 50-59 years with active or convalescent COVID-19.

This chain connects TRBV19 to TRBJ1-2; 8 bases fit TRBD1. CDR1 and CDR2 (germline): LNHDA, SQIVND (reference sequence). This CDR3 has 12 amino acids. Trimming at V came to 3 bases and at J to 8 bases, leaving 2 bases not matched to a gene. CDR3 sequence reads: CASSIPGGGYTF. DNA for the CDR3: TGTGCCAGTAGTATTCCAGGGGGCGGCTACACCTTC.

The genes are TRBV19 and TRBJ2-3, with D possibly being TRBD2 (6 bases). V dropped 6 bases and J dropped 4 bases, with 11 bases sitting between them. Germline CDR1 reads LNHDA; CDR2 reads SQIVND (reference sequence). The CDR3 has 13 residues. In DNA form, the CDR3 reads TGTGCCAGTAGCCGATGGAGGGCAGATACGCAGTATTTT. Amino acid sequence: CASSRWRADTQYF.

The gene calls are TRBV6-2 or TRBV6-3 and TRBJ2-2, with D unclear. Germline CDR1 MNHEY, CDR2 SVGEGT. V lost 0 bases, J lost 8 bases, and 4 bases lay in between. The CDR3 totals 12 residues. The CDR3 loop is CASSYSYGELFF. CDR3 nucleotides: TGTGCCAGCAGTTACTCGTATGGGGAGCTGTTTTTT.

This chain links TRBV5-1 with TRBJ2-7, with 12 bases matching TRBD2. Germline V CDR1 and CDR2: SGHRS, YFSETQ. This CDR3 has 15 residues. J gave up 7 bases and V 0 bases, and 5 bases lay outside the gene matches. The CDR3 coding sequence is TGCGCCAGCAGCTTGGGGACTAGCGGGACCGGAGAGCAGTACTTC. Its translation: CASSLGTSGTGEQYF. Filled out from reference TRBV5-1 and TRBJ2-7, the complete variable domain reads KAGVTQTPRYLIKTRGQQVTLSCSPISGHRSVSWYQQTPGQGLQFLFEYFSETQRNKGNFPGRFSGRQFSNSRSEMNVSTLELGDSALYLCASSLGTSGTGEQYFGPGTRLTVT.

The chain recombines TRBV30 with TRBJ1-1; D possibly corresponds to TRBD1 (6 bases). Trimming took off 3 bases at V and 7 bases at J, with 12 bases between the two ends. There are 12 residues in the CDR3. Germline V gene sequence: CDR1 GTSNPN, CDR2 SVGIG (reference sequence). CDR3 in amino acids: CAWRTGYGEAFF. DNA for the CDR3: TGTGCCTGGAGAACAGGGTACGGTGAAGCTTTCTTT.

This sequence joins TRBV5-1 and TRBJ2-5, with 7 bases identical to TRBD1. Germline V gene data show CDR1 as SGHRS and CDR2 as YFSETQ. With 4 bases clipped from V and 1 base from J, the junction kept 10 bases outside the gene matches. This CDR3 comprises 16 residues. The CDR3 region has the DNA TGCGCCAGCAGCATCGACAGGGCGGCTCCCCAAGAGACCCAGTACTTC. This codes for CASSIDRAAPQETQYF. The whole variable domain, filled in from reference TRBV5-1 and TRBJ2-5, reads KAGVTQTPRYLIKTRGQQVTLSCSPISGHRSVSWYQQTPGQGLQFLFEYFSETQRNKGNFPGRFSGRQFSNSRSEMNVSTLELGDSALYLCASSIDRAAPQETQYFGPGTRLLVL.

The CDR3 loop reads CASSWPSGSQFGANVLTF. CDR3 nucleotides: TGTGCCAGCAGCTGGCCTAGCGGGAGCCAGTTTGGGGCCAACGTCCTGACTTTC. The chain carries TRBV7-9 and TRBJ2-6; the match to TRBD2 covers 10 bases. Germline assignment: CDR1 SEHNR and CDR2 FQNEAQ (reference sequence). The CDR3 extends over 18 amino acids. The V segment lost 4 bases and the J segment 3 bases; nucleotides outside the gene matches: 9.

The chain links TRBV28 to TRBJ2-4, with 10 nucleotides matching TRBD2. The V and J ends lost 6 bases and 0 bases, in that order; junction bases with no gene match: 11. The CDR3 is 18 amino acids. Germline V CDR1 and CDR2: MDHEN, SYDVKM. Here the CDR3 DNA reads TGTGCCAGCAGCGGACTAGCGGAGACAGGTCTAGCCAAAAACATTCAGTACTTC. It specifies CASSGLAETGLAKNIQYF.

This chain joins TRBV13 and TRBJ1-1; D may be TRBD1 (6 bases). The CDR3 totals 13 residues. From germline, CDR1 is PRHDT and CDR2 FYEKMQ (reference sequence). The germline V and J ends were trimmed by 5 bases and 1 base, with 8 bases remaining between them. This CDR3 reads CASSMDRNTEAFF. As DNA, the CDR3 is TGTGCCAGCAGCATGGACAGGAACACTGAAGCTTTCTTT. The variable domain in full, completed from reference TRBV13 and TRBJ1-1, reads AAGVIQSPRHLIKEKRETATLKCYPIPRHDTVYWYQQGPGQDPQFLISFYEKMQSDKGSIPDRFSAQQFSDYHSELNMSSLELGDSALYFCASSMDRNTEAFFGQGTRLTVV.

A single count supports this clone. The chain carries TRBV12-3 or TRBV12-4 and TRBJ2-7; D is uncertain. Trimming took 6 bases from V and 2 from J, leaving 8 bases between them. The CDR3 spans 12 residues. In DNA, the CDR3 is TGTGCCAGCAGCCTGGCCCCCTACGAGCAGTACTTC. Protein sequence: CASSLAPYEQYF.

This sequence joins TRBV9 and TRBJ1-2, with D possibly TRBD1 on 5 matching bases. V lost 0 bases to trimming and J lost 4 bases, with 10 bases between them. The CDR3 contains 14 residues. From germline, CDR1 is SGDLS and CDR2 YYNGEE. CDR3 sequence reads: CASSVARGGYGYTF. The CDR3 nucleotides are TGTGCCAGCAGCGTAGCTCGGGGGGGCTATGGCTACACCTTC.

The chain recombines TRBV11-2 with TRBJ2-3; TRBD2 matches at 15 bases. The CDR3 is 16 amino acids. V gave up 5 bases and J gave up 7 bases; unmatched junction bases: 7. The germline gives CDR1 SGHAT, CDR2 FQNNGV. CDR3 sequence reads: CASSTGLAGGQNTQYF. The CDR3 nucleotides read TGTGCCAGCAGCACAGGACTAGCGGGGGGGCAAAATACGCAGTATTTT.

This clone was observed once. The chain recombines TRBV29-1 with TRBJ2-5, with TRBD2 matching 12 bases. Germline V lookup: CDR1 SQVTM, CDR2 ANQGSEA. The junction had 10 bases not matched to a gene; V was cut back by 6 bases and J by 5 bases. This CDR3 is 15 amino acids long. The CDR3 spells CSVLLAGGFGETQYF. The CDR3 bases are TGCAGCGTGCTACTAGCGGGGGGTTTCGGTGAGACCCAGTACTTC.